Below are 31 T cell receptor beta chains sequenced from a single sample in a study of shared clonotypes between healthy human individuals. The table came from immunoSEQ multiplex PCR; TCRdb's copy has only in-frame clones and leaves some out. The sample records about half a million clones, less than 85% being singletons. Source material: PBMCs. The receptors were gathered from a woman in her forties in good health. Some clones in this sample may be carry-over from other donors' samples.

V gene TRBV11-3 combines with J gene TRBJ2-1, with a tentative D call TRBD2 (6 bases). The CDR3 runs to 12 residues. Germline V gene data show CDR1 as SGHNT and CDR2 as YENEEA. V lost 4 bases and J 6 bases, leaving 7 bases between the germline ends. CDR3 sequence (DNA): TGTGCCAGCAGCTCGACTAGCAATGAGCAGTTCTTC. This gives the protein CASSSTSNEQFF.

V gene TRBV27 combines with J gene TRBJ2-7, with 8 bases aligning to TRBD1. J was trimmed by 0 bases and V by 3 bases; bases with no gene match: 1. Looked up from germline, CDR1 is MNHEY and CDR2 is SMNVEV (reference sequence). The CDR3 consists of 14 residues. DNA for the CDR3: TGTGCCAGCAGTTTTCAGGGGGCCTCCTACGAGCAGTACTTC. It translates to CASSFQGASYEQYF.

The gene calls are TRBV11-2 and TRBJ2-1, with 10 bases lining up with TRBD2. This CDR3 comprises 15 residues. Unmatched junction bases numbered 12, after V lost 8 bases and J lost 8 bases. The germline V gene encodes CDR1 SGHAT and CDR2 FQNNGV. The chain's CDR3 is CASLVGTSDLYEQFF. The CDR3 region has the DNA TGTGCCAGCCTCGTGGGGACTAGCGATCTATATGAGCAGTTCTTC.

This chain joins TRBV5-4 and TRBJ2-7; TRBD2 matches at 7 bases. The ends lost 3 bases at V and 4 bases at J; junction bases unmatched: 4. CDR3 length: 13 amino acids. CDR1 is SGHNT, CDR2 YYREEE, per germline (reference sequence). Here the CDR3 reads CASSWGLLYEQYF. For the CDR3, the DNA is TGTGCCAGCAGCTGGGGACTATTGTACGAGCAGTACTTC.

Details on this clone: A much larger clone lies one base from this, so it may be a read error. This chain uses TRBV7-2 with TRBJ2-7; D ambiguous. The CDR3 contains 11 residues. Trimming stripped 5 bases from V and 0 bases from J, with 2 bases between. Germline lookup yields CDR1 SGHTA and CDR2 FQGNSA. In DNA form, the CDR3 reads TGTGCCAGCAGCGCCTCCTACGAGCAGTACTTC. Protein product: CASSASYEQYF.

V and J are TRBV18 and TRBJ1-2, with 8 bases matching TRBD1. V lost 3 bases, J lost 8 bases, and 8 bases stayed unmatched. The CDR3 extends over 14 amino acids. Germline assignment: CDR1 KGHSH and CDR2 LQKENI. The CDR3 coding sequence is TGTGCCAGCTCACCCACGACAGGGGAGGAGGGCTACACCTTC. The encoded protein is CASSPTTGEEGYTF.

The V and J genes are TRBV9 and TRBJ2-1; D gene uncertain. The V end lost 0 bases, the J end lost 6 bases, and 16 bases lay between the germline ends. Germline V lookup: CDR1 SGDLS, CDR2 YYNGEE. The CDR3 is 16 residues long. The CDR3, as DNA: TGTGCCAGCAGCGTAGCTCGACTGGGAAAAGGCAATGAGCAGTTCTTC. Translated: CASSVARLGKGNEQFF. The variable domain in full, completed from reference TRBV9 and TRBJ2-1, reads DSGVTQTPKHLITATGQRVTLRCSPRSGDLSVYWYQQSLDQGLQFLIQYYNGEERAKGNILERFSAQQFPDLHSELNLSSLELGDSALYFCASSVARLGKGNEQFFGPGTRLTVL.

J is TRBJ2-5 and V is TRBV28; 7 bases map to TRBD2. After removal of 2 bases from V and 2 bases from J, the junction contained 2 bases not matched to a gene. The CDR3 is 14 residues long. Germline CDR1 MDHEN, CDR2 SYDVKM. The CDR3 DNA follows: TGTGCCAGCAGTTTAAGCGGGGCTCAAGAGACCCAGTACTTC. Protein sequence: CASSLSGAQETQYF.

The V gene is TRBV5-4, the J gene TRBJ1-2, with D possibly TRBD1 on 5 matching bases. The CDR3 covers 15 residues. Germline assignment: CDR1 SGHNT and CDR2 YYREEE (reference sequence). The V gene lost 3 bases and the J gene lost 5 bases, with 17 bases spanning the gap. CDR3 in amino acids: CASSSRTGTEYGYTF. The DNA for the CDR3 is TGTGCCAGCAGCTCACGGACCGGGACCGAGTATGGCTACACCTTC.

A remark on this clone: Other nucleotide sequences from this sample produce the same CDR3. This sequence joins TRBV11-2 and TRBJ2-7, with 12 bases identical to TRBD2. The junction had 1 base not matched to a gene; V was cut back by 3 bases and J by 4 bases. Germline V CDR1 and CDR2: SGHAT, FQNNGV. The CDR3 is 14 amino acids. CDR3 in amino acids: CASSLTSGSYEQYF. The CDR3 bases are TGTGCCAGCAGCTTGACTAGCGGGAGTTACGAGCAGTACTTC.

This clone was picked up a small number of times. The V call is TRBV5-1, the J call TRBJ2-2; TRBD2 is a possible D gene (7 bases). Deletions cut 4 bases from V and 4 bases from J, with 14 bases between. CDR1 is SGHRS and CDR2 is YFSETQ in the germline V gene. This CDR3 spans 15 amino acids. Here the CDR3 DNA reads TGCGCCAGCAGCCCACGGGAGGACAGCACCGGGGAGCTGTTTTTT. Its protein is CASSPREDSTGELFF.

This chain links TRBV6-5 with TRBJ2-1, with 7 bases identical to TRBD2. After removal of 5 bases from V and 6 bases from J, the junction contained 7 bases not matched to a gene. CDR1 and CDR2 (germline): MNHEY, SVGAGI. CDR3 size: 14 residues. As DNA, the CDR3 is TGTGCCAGCAGTCGGACTAGGTGGGGCAATGAGCAGTTCTTC. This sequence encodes CASSRTRWGNEQFF.

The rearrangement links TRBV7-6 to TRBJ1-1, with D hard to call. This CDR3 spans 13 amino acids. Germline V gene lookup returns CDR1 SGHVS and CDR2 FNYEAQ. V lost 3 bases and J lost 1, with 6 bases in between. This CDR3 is CASSLNENTEAFF. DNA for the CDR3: TGTGCCAGCAGCTTGAATGAGAACACTGAAGCTTTCTTT.

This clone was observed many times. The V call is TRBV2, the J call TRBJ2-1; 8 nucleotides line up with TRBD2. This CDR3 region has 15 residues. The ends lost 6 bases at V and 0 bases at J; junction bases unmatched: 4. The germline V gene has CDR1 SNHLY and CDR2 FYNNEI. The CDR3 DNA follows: TGTGCCAGCAGCGAGCGGGAGCCCTCCTACAATGAGCAGTTCTTC. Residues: CASSEREPSYNEQFF. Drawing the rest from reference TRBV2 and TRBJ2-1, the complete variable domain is EPEVTQTPSHQVTQMGQEVILRCVPISNHLYFYWYRQILGQKVEFLVSFYNNEISEKSEIFDDQFSVERPDGSNFTLKIRSTKLEDSAMYFCASSEREPSYNEQFFGPGTRLTVL.

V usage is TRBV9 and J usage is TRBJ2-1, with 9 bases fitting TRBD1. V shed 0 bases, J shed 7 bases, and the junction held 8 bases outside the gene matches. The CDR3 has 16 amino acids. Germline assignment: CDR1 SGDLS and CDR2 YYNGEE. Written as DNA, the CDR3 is TGTGCCAGCAGCGTAGGCGGACAGGGGCTCAGTAATGAGCAGTTCTTC. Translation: CASSVGGQGLSNEQFF. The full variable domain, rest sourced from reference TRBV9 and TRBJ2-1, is DSGVTQTPKHLITATGQRVTLRCSPRSGDLSVYWYQQSLDQGLQFLIQYYNGEERAKGNILERFSAQQFPDLHSELNLSSLELGDSALYFCASSVGGQGLSNEQFFGPGTRLTVL.

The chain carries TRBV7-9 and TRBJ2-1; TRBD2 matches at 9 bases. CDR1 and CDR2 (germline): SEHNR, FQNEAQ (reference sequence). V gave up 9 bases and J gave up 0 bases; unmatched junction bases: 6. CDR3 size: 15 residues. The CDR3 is CASPTTSGSYNEQFF. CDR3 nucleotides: TGTGCCAGTCCAACGACTAGCGGCTCCTACAATGAGCAGTTCTTC.

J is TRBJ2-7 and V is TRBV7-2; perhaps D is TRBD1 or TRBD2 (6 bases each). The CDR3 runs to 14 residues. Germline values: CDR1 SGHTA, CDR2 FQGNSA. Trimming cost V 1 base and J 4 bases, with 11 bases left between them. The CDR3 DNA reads TGTGCCAGCAGCTTAGTGGGGGGCGATTACGAGCAGTACTTC. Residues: CASSLVGGDYEQYF.

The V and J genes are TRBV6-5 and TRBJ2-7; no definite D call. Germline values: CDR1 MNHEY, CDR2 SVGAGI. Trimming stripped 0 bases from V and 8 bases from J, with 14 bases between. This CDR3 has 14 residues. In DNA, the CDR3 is TGTGCCAGCAGTTACTCGACACCCACCTGGAAGCAGTACTTC. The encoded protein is CASSYSTPTWKQYF.

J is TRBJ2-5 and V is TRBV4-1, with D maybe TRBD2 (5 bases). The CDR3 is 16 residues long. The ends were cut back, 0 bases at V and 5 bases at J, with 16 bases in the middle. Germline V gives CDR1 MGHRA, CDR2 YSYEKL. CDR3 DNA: TGCGCCAGCAGCCAAGATGGTGCGGCTACGGGGGAGACCCAGTACTTC. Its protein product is CASSQDGAATGETQYF.

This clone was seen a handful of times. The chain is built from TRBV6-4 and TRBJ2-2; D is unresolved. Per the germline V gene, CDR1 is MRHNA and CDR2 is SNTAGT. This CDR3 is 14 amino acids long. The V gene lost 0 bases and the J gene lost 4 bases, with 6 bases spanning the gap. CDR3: CASSDSDGTGELFF. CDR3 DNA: TGTGCCAGCAGTGACTCCGATGGCACCGGGGAGCTGTTTTTT.

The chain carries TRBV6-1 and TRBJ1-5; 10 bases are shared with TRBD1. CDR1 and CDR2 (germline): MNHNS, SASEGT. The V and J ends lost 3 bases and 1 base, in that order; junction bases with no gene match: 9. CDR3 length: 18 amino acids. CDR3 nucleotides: TGTGCCAGCAGTGATGGGACAGGGGTTATATGGAGCAATCAGCCCCAGCATTTT. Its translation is CASSDGTGVIWSNQPQHF.

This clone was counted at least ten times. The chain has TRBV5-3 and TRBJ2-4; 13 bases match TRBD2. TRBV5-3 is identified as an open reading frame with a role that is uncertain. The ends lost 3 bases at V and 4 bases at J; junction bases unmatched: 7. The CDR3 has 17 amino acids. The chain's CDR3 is CARSYGLAGVSKNIQYF. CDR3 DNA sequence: TGTGCCAGAAGCTACGGACTAGCGGGAGTTTCTAAAAACATTCAGTACTTC.

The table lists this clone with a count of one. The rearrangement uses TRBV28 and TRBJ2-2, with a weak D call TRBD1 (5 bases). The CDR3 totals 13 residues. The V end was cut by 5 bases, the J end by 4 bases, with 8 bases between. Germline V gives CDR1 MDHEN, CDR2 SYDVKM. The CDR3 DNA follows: TGTGCCAGCAGTCCAGGGCCCACCGGGGAGCTGTTTTTT. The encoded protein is CASSPGPTGELFF.

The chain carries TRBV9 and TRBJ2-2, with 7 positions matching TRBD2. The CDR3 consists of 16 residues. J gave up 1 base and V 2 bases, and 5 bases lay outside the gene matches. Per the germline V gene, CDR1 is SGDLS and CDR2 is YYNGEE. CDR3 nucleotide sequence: TGTGCCAGCAGCGTCTTTAGCGGGCGGAACACCGGGGAGCTGTTTTTT. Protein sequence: CASSVFSGRNTGELFF.

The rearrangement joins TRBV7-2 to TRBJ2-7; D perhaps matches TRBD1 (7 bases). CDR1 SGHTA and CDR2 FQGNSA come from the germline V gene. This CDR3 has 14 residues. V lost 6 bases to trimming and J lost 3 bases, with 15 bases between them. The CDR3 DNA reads TGTGCCAGCAGTCTCGCGGGACAGAACTACGAGCAGTACTTC. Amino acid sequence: CASSLAGQNYEQYF.

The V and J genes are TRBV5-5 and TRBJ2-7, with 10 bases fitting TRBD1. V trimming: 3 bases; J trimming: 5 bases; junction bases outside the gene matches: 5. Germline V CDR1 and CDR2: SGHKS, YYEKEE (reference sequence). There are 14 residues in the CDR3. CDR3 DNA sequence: TGTGCCAGCAGCTGGGACAGGGGATCTAACGAGCAGTACTTC. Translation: CASSWDRGSNEQYF. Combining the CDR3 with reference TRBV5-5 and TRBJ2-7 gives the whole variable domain DAGVTQSPTHLIKTRGQQVTLRCSPISGHKSVSWYQQVLGQGPQFIFQYYEKEERGRGNFPDRFSARQFPNYSSELNVNALLLGDSALYLCASSWDRGSNEQYFGPGTRLTVT.

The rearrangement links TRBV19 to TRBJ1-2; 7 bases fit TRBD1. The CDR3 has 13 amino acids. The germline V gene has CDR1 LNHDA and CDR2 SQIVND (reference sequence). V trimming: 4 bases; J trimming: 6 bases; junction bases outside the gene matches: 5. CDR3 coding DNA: TGTGCCAGTAGTACCAGACAGGGAGATGGCTACACCTTC. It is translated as CASSTRQGDGYTF.

Here the CDR3 reads CASSPPLGGIAGNTIYF. CDR3 DNA: TGTGCCAGCAGTCCCCCGTTGGGGGGAATCGCTGGAAACACCATATATTTT. The chain combines TRBV28 with TRBJ1-3; maybe TRBD1 (5 bases). This CDR3 has 17 residues. V was shortened by 5 bases and J by 2 bases, with 19 bases between the two germline ends. Germline CDR1 is MDHEN and CDR2 is SYDVKM.

CDR3 residues: CSVGRSGTGKNKQFF. In DNA, the CDR3 is TGCAGCGTTGGACGATCCGGGACAGGGAAGAATAAGCAGTTCTTC. The chain is built from TRBV29-1 and TRBJ2-1, with 9 bases fitting TRBD1. The ends lost 4 bases at V and 11 bases at J; junction bases unmatched: 15. The CDR3 extends over 15 amino acids. Per the germline V gene, CDR1 is SQVTM and CDR2 is ANQGSEA.

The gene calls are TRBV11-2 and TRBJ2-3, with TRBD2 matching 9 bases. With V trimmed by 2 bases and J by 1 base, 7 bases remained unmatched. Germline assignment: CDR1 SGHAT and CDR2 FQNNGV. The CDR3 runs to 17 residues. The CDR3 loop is CASSLTFKREGTDTQYF. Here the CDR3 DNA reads TGTGCCAGCAGCTTAACTTTCAAGCGGGAGGGCACAGATACGCAGTATTTT.

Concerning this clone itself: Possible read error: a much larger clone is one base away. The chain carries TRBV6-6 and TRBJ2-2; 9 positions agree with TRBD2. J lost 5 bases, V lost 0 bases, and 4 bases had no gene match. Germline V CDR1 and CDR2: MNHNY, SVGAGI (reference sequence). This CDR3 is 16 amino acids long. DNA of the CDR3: TGTGCCAGCAGTTACTCATGCGGGAGGGTTACCGGGGAGCTGTTTTTT. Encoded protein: CASSYSCGRVTGELFF.